These 20 T cell receptor beta chains share one sample of origin, sequenced in a study of T cell repertoires in aging, cancer and after chemotherapy. The template was genomic DNA from peripheral blood, not RNA. A mixed TRB-A/B primer pool amplified rearranged TRB by multiplex touch-down PCR. TCRdb re-derived calls from the multiplex PCR reads in MiXCR, one entry per CDR3 protein. The sample has around 4,900 distinct CDR3 sequences; approximately 71% are singletons. The sample was blood. The receptors shown here come from a human donor with a solid tumor.

This chain uses TRBV15 with TRBJ1-6, with D uncertain. The CDR3 loop spans 14 amino acids. The V end lost 7 bases, the J end lost 6 bases, and 13 bases lay between the germline ends. Per germline, CDR1 LNHNV and CDR2 YYDKDF (reference sequence). The CDR3 region is CATKSQRFNSPLHF. DNA of the CDR3: TGTGCCACCAAGAGTCAGCGTTTTAATTCACCCCTCCACTTT. Complete variable domain (other parts from reference TRBV15 and TRBJ1-6): DAMVIQNPRYQVTQFGKPVTLSCSQTLNHNVMYWYQQKSSQAPKLLFHYYDKDFNNEADTPDNFQSRRPNTSFCFLDIRSPGLGDTAMYLCATKSQRFNSPLHFGNGTRLTVT.

This clonotype came up a few times. V gene TRBV27 combines with J gene TRBJ2-2; D unclear. The germline CDR1 and CDR2 sequences are MNHEY and SMNVEV (reference sequence). This CDR3 has 14 amino acids. V lost 5 bases and J lost 3, with 10 bases in between. The CDR3, as DNA: TGTGCCAGCAGTCTTTCGCCGGACACCGGGGAGCTGTTTTTT. It codes for CASSLSPDTGELFF.

V and J are TRBV29-1 and TRBJ1-2, with D perhaps matching TRBD1 (5 bases). Germline V gene sequence: CDR1 SQVTM, CDR2 ANQGSEA. CDR3 length: 14 amino acids. V gave up 2 bases and J gave up 5 bases, with 15 bases separating them. The CDR3 nucleotides read TGCAGCGTTGAAAGTGGAGCAGGGAGGTATGGCTACACCTTC. Its protein is CSVESGAGRYGYTF.

This chain uses TRBV6-5 with TRBJ1-6; D ambiguous. V gave up 2 bases and J gave up 8 bases, with 13 bases separating them. Germline V CDR1 and CDR2: MNHEY, SVGAGI. The CDR3 is 15 residues long. CDR3 sequence: CASSYIEGIHSPLHF. The DNA for the CDR3 is TGTGCCAGCAGTTACATCGAGGGAATTCATTCACCCCTCCACTTT.

This clonotype showed up just a few times. V usage is TRBV6-1 and J usage is TRBJ1-2; D call uncertain. This CDR3 is 16 amino acids long. The V gene lost 5 bases and the J gene lost 1 base, with 17 bases spanning the gap. Germline lookup yields CDR1 MNHNS and CDR2 SASEGT. CDR3 region: CASSYSLTAFNYGYTF. As DNA, the CDR3 is TGTGCCAGCAGTTACTCCCTGACCGCGTTTAACTATGGCTACACCTTC.

V usage is TRBV15 and J usage is TRBJ2-2; 8 nucleotides agree with TRBD1. Looked up from germline, CDR1 is LNHNV and CDR2 is YYDKDF (reference sequence). V lost 1 base, J lost 4 bases, and 8 bases stayed unmatched. This CDR3 comprises 17 residues. This CDR3 is CATSRGTRQGRTGELFF. CDR3 bases: TGTGCCACCAGCAGAGGAACCCGACAGGGGCGCACCGGGGAGCTGTTTTTT.

This chain's CDR3 is CASRLGSGLSGANVLTF. CDR3 bases: TGTGCCAGCCGCCTAGGAAGCGGTCTCTCTGGGGCCAACGTCCTGACTTTC. The rearrangement uses TRBV6-5 and TRBJ2-6; TRBD2 is a possible D gene (5 bases). Germline V lookup: CDR1 MNHEY, CDR2 SVGAGI. The length of the CDR3 is 17 residues. Trimming pared 8 bases from V and 0 bases from J, leaving 17 bases between.

The chain joins TRBV19 to TRBJ2-3; possible D gene TRBD1, 5 bases. Germline CDR1 is LNHDA and CDR2 is SQIVND (reference sequence). The V and J ends lost 2 bases and 10 bases respectively, with 10 bases between them. The CDR3 contains 12 residues. The CDR3 protein is CASSITQGSQYF. The CDR3 nucleotides read TGTGCCAGTAGTATAACTCAGGGTTCGCAGTATTTT.

The gene calls are TRBV19 and TRBJ1-1, with D perhaps TRBD1 (6 bases). This CDR3 comprises 15 residues. Trimming took off 8 bases at V and 2 bases at J, with 18 bases between the two ends. CDR1 and CDR2 (germline): LNHDA, SQIVND (reference sequence). This CDR3 is CASRVGGGLNTEAFF. DNA for the CDR3: TGTGCCAGTCGCGTCGGGGGCGGACTAAACACTGAAGCTTTCTTT.

This sequence joins TRBV5-4 and TRBJ1-1; maybe TRBD1 (5 bases). This CDR3 spans 16 amino acids. Germline-derived CDR1 and CDR2 are SGHNT and YYREEE (reference sequence). V lost 4 bases and J lost 0, with 16 bases in between. CDR3 nucleotide sequence: TGTGCCAGCAGCCCGGAGGGGTTTCAACTGAACACTGAAGCTTTCTTT. This sequence encodes CASSPEGFQLNTEAFF.

The chain employs TRBV11-3 and TRBJ1-1, with D possibly TRBD1 on 6 matching bases. CDR3 size: 15 residues. V lost 5 bases and J 5 bases, leaving 18 bases between the germline ends. Germline V gene data show CDR1 as SGHNT and CDR2 as YENEEA. The CDR3 DNA is TGTGCCAGCAGCACGCTACAGGGAGGATTGACTGAAGCTTTCTTT. Amino acid sequence: CASSTLQGGLTEAFF.

The V call is TRBV6-5, the J call TRBJ1-4; D possibly corresponds to TRBD1 (6 bases). This CDR3 has 14 residues. V was cut by 7 bases and J by 4 bases, with 13 bases left in between. Germline CDR1 and CDR2: MNHEY and SVGAGI. The CDR3 bases are TGTGCCAGCAAACCGGGACAAAGTAATGAAAAACTGTTTTTT. Its protein product is CASKPGQSNEKLFF.

In its sample, this clonotype was seen once. The chain uses TRBV20-1 and TRBJ1-4, with D possibly matching TRBD1 (6 bases). V dropped 5 bases and J dropped 0 bases, with 13 bases sitting between them. CDR1 DFQATT and CDR2 SNEGSKA come from the germline V gene (reference sequence). The CDR3 has 15 residues. CDR3 amino acids: CSAPDRIATNEKLFF. In DNA form, the CDR3 reads TGCAGTGCTCCCGACAGGATTGCAACTAATGAAAAACTGTTTTTT.

This clonotype occurred a few times. The CDR3 DNA sequence: TGTGCCAGCAGCTTGGGGACGGACCCCGAAGCTTTCTTT. It is translated as CASSLGTDPEAFF. The chain uses TRBV12-3 or TRBV12-4 and TRBJ1-1, with a possible D match to TRBD1 (5 bases). V was pared by 6 bases and J by 8 bases, with 16 bases between. The CDR3 consists of 13 residues.

This clonotype has only a few counts. The chain links TRBV7-2 to TRBJ2-7; D gene ambiguous. Germline CDR1 is SGHTA and CDR2 is FQGNSA. The ends were cut back, 0 bases at V and 5 bases at J, with 23 bases in the middle. The CDR3 sequence is 18 residues long. The CDR3: CASSLALLAGPSQDEQYF. In DNA, the CDR3 is TGTGCCAGCAGCTTAGCCCTCCTTGCCGGTCCTTCCCAGGACGAGCAGTACTTC.

The V call is TRBV6-6, the J call TRBJ2-3; TRBD2 aligns across 7 bases. Germline CDR1 MNHNY, CDR2 SVGAGI (reference sequence). V shed 2 bases and J 2 bases; nucleotides not matched to a gene: 4. This CDR3 has 15 residues. CDR3: CASSYGTIYTDTQYF. Here the CDR3 DNA reads TGTGCCAGCAGTTACGGGACTATATACACAGATACGCAGTATTTT.

The chain couples TRBV12-3 or TRBV12-4 to TRBJ2-4; perhaps TRBD2 as D (6 bases). This CDR3 contains 14 residues. CDR3 in amino acids: CASAPGLAKNIQYF. CDR3 in DNA: TGTGCTAGTGCCCCGGGACTAGCCAAAAACATTCAGTACTTC.

The chain is built from TRBV12-3 or TRBV12-4 and TRBJ2-1; 7 positions agree with TRBD1. V was pared by 1 base and J by 8 bases, with 8 bases of the junction left unmatched. This CDR3 comprises 15 residues. The CDR3 loop reads CASSLGDRPGDEQFF. CDR3 DNA: TGTGCCAGCAGTTTAGGGGACAGACCCGGGGATGAGCAGTTCTTC.

The chain links TRBV19 to TRBJ2-3, with TRBD2 identical over 8 bases. The CDR3 extends over 12 amino acids. CDR1 is LNHDA, CDR2 SQIVND, per germline (reference sequence). V lost 1 base to trimming and J lost 10 bases; unmatched junction nucleotides: 1. The CDR3 sequence: CASSIAGGSQYF. The CDR3 region has the DNA TGTGCCAGTAGTATAGCGGGGGGGTCGCAGTATTTT.

J is TRBJ2-7 and V is TRBV27; 7 nucleotides agree with TRBD1. The CDR3 loop spans 14 amino acids. The ends lost 2 bases at V and 2 bases at J; junction bases unmatched: 3. CDR1 MNHEY and CDR2 SMNVEV come from the germline V gene (reference sequence). The CDR3 is CASSLTGTAYEQYF. As DNA, the CDR3 is TGTGCCAGCAGTTTAACCGGGACAGCCTACGAGCAGTACTTC.